This TCR beta chain was sequenced in a study of T-cell reconstitution after alpha-beta-depleted transplantation in children. This clonotype appeared many times. The TCRbeta library was prepared with unique molecular identifiers. Each CDR3 protein gets one entry after TCRdb re-called the PCR reads with MiXCR. The data show hundreds of thousands of distinct CDR3 sequences, 10% to 15% seen once. V lost 4 bases and J lost 3; bases outside the gene matches: 4. The CDR3 loop spans 14 amino acids. Germline V lookup: CDR1 LGHDT, CDR2 YNNKEL (reference sequence). The rearrangement uses TRBV3-1 and TRBJ2-7, with 9 bases that match TRBD1. Source: PBMCs, taken before TCRalphabeta/CD19-depleted stem cell transplant. This TCR was sampled from a girl aged 2-10 years with congenital amegakaryocytic thrombocytopenia, due to receive a stem cell transplant. The CDR3 DNA sequence: TGTGCCAGCAGCCTCCGGGACAGGGTCTACGAGCAGTACTTC. Translation gives CASSLRDRVYEQYF.